Listed here are 30 T cell receptor beta chains from one sample, sequenced in a study of CD8 T cells in ankylosing spondylitis. Each CDR3 protein is one row after TCRdb ran MiXCR on the 5' RACE reads. The sample has over 450,000 distinct CDR3 sequences, roughly an eighth seen once. No antigens are known for them. Study findings and constraints: Made up of eight or nine highly homologous variants, a TCR beta motif appeared characteristic of ankylosing spondylitis blood.

The source material was blood, either unsorted or a sorted T cell fraction (not recorded which). The source of these receptors is a male donor with ankylosing spondylitis.

The chain is built from TRBV27 and TRBJ1-1, with D possibly being TRBD1 (6 bases). V lost 6 bases and J lost 3, with 20 bases in between. CDR1 is MNHEY, CDR2 SMNVEV, per germline (reference sequence). This CDR3 region has 16 residues. The CDR3 nucleotides read TGTGCCAGCAGCCTCACAGGGTGGGCAACTGACACTGAAGCTTTCTTT. Translated, it gives CASSLTGWATDTEAFF.

The chain has TRBV2 and TRBJ1-2, with a possible D match to TRBD1 (6 bases). Trimming cost V 6 bases and J 4 bases, with 15 bases left between them. The length of the CDR3 is 14 residues. Per germline, CDR1 SNHLY and CDR2 FYNNEI. The DNA for the CDR3 is TGTGCCAGCAGAGGGGGGGACGGGGGCTATGGCTACACCTTC. Encoded protein: CASRGGDGGYGYTF.

This clonotype showed up many times. The chain is built from TRBV24-1 and TRBJ2-3; TRBD2 is a possible D gene (6 bases). The germline V gene encodes CDR1 KGHDR and CDR2 SFDVKD. CDR3 length equals 13 residues. The V end was cut by 4 bases, the J end by 4 bases, with 8 bases between. This CDR3 is CATSDPGADTQYF. The CDR3 region has the DNA TGTGCCACCAGTGACCCGGGGGCAGATACGCAGTATTTT.

This clonotype was observed a handful of times. This chain connects TRBV3-1 to TRBJ1-2; D is unresolved. V shed 1 base and J shed 4 bases, with 10 bases lying between them. The CDR3 sequence is 14 residues long. In germline, CDR1 is LGHDT, CDR2 YNNKEL (reference sequence). The CDR3 loop is CASSQGSTGYGYTF. CDR3 DNA: TGTGCCAGCAGCCAAGGGTCGACGGGCTATGGCTACACCTTC.

This clonotype was counted a few times. The chain uses TRBV20-1 and TRBJ2-3, with TRBD2 identical over 13 bases. V lost 1 base and J lost 5; bases outside the gene matches: 6. The CDR3 length is 16 residues. Germline loops: CDR1 DFQATT, CDR2 SNEGSKA (reference sequence). The CDR3: CSARGGTSGIEDTQYF. The CDR3 DNA is TGCAGTGCTAGAGGGGGGACTAGCGGGATTGAAGATACGCAGTATTTT.

The chain recombines TRBV5-1 with TRBJ1-1; TRBD1 agrees at 8 bases. The CDR3 sequence is 15 residues long. V lost 4 bases and J lost 0; bases outside the gene matches: 5. Germline V gene sequence: CDR1 SGHRS, CDR2 YFSETQ. CDR3 sequence: CASSPGQGLNTEAFF. The DNA of the CDR3 is TGCGCCAGCAGCCCCGGACAGGGATTGAACACTGAAGCTTTCTTT.

This clonotype was observed a handful of times. This sequence joins TRBV5-1 and TRBJ2-7, with 11 bases aligning to TRBD1. The trim removed 4 bases at V and 0 bases at J, leaving 9 bases unmatched. Germline CDR1 is SGHRS and CDR2 is YFSETQ. The CDR3 runs to 17 residues. The CDR3 loop reads CASSPLAGTGGSYEQYF. CDR3 DNA sequence: TGCGCCAGCAGCCCCCTGGCCGGGACAGGGGGCTCCTACGAGCAGTACTTC.

This clonotype was seen ten or more times. The rearrangement joins TRBV2 to TRBJ1-2; 7 bases match TRBD1. CDR3 length: 13 amino acids. With V trimmed by 6 bases and J by 3 bases, 4 bases remained unmatched. Germline V gene data show CDR1 as SNHLY and CDR2 as FYNNEI. CDR3: CASSEGQYYGYTF. DNA of the CDR3: TGTGCCAGCAGCGAGGGACAGTACTATGGCTACACCTTC.

This clonotype was counted only a few times. The gene calls are TRBV2 and TRBJ2-1, with TRBD2 identical over 9 bases. The CDR3 totals 15 residues. With V trimmed by 1 base and J by 4 bases, 2 bases remained unmatched. Germline CDR1 SNHLY, CDR2 FYNNEI. The CDR3 coding sequence is TGTGCCAGCAGTGAAGGGACTAGCGTTTACAATGAGCAGTTCTTC. It is translated as CASSEGTSVYNEQFF.

J is TRBJ1-2 and V is TRBV9; D is uncertain. Germline loops: CDR1 SGDLS, CDR2 YYNGEE. With 0 bases removed from V and 0 bases from J, the gap between germline ends came to 12 bases. The CDR3 consists of 16 residues. The CDR3 protein is CASSVDPGMANYGYTF. DNA of the CDR3: TGTGCCAGCAGCGTAGACCCGGGAATGGCTAACTATGGCTACACCTTC.

This clonotype was recorded a few times. This rearrangement joins TRBV2 to TRBJ2-2; D is unresolved. V was trimmed by 3 bases and J by 6 bases, leaving 8 bases between them. There are 13 residues in the CDR3. CDR1 is SNHLY, CDR2 FYNNEI, per germline. CDR3 in DNA: TGTGCCAGCAGTGATAGGGTTTCCGGGGAGCTGTTTTTT. Translation: CASSDRVSGELFF.

This clonotype was detected a few times. J is TRBJ2-5 and V is TRBV29-1, with D perhaps TRBD1 or TRBD2 (5 bases each). This CDR3 is 13 amino acids long. Germline CDR1 SQVTM, CDR2 ANQGSEA. V was cut by 4 bases and J by 4 bases, with 13 bases left in between. CDR3 loop: CSVAKVGGETQYF. CDR3 DNA sequence: TGCAGCGTTGCAAAAGTTGGGGGAGAGACCCAGTACTTC.

The genes are TRBV15 and TRBJ2-2, with 9 bases lining up with TRBD1. J lost 6 bases, V lost 7 bases, and 9 bases had no gene match. This CDR3 region has 15 residues. The germline V gene encodes CDR1 LNHNV and CDR2 YYDKDF (reference sequence). This CDR3 reads CATTPSGTGPGELFF. CDR3 coding DNA: TGTGCCACCACCCCGTCCGGGACAGGGCCCGGGGAGCTGTTTTTT.

This clonotype was seen a handful of times. The genes are TRBV12-3 or TRBV12-4 and TRBJ2-3; 10 bases align to TRBD2. Losses at the gene ends were 3 bases for V and 4 bases for J; bases not matched to a gene: 4. This CDR3 has 15 amino acids. The CDR3 nucleotides are TGTGCCAGCAGTTTTCTAGCGGGAGTAGCAGATACGCAGTATTTT. As protein: CASSFLAGVADTQYF.

The chain is built from TRBV20-1 and TRBJ1-1; D not certain. This CDR3 region has 14 residues. Trimming stripped 6 bases from V and 5 bases from J, with 19 bases between. Germline V gene lookup returns CDR1 DFQATT and CDR2 SNEGSKA (reference sequence). The CDR3 region has the DNA TGCAGTGCCAGTTTTAAGCTAGGCGCAACTGAAGCTTTCTTT. It encodes CSASFKLGATEAFF.

This clonotype was detected only a few times. The CDR3 here is CASSLSGLNEQYF. As DNA, the CDR3 is TGTGCCAGCAGCTTGTCTGGGCTAAACGAGCAGTACTTC. The V gene is TRBV11-2, the J gene TRBJ2-7; D remains unclear. The V and J ends lost 3 bases and 5 bases respectively, with 11 bases between them. Germline V CDR1 and CDR2: SGHAT, FQNNGV. CDR3 size: 13 residues.

The chain employs TRBV7-9 and TRBJ1-6; 7 nucleotides line up with TRBD1. J gave up 14 bases and V 1 base, and 8 bases lay outside the gene matches. In germline, CDR1 is SEHNR, CDR2 FQNEAQ (reference sequence). This CDR3 has 14 residues. The CDR3 region is CASSLVAGGTALHF. The CDR3 DNA reads TGTGCCAGCAGCTTAGTGGCAGGGGGAACGGCCCTCCACTTT.

This rearrangement joins TRBV5-6 to TRBJ1-1; D not resolved. The CDR3 is made up of 16 amino acids. Trimming took 4 bases from V and 0 from J, leaving 16 bases between them. Germline V gene sequence: CDR1 SGHDT, CDR2 YYEEEE. The CDR3 loop is CASSPLPDFMNTEAFF. CDR3 DNA: TGTGCCAGCAGCCCCCTTCCCGACTTCATGAACACTGAAGCTTTCTTT.

The V and J genes are TRBV10-2 and TRBJ2-3; D is perhaps TRBD1 (5 bases). V was cut by 2 bases and J by 2 bases, with 8 bases left in between. Germline CDR1 reads WSHSY; CDR2 reads SAAADI. The CDR3 runs 14 residues. The CDR3 reads CASSEQGNTDTQYF. In nucleotides, the CDR3 is TGCGCCAGCAGTGAGCAGGGAAACACAGATACGCAGTATTTT.

This clonotype came up a few times. The chain uses TRBV21-1 and TRBJ2-3; TRBD1 reflects the table's D call only, with no check against the DNA. TRBV21-1 is reported as a pseudogene. This CDR3 is 14 amino acids long. The CDR3 loop reads CASRRTDHTDTQYF. The CDR3 DNA sequence: TGTGCCAGCAGGAGGACAGATCACACAGATACGCAGTATTTT.

The chain couples TRBV12-3 or TRBV12-4 to TRBJ1-1, with D uncertain. V lost 6 bases to trimming and J lost 2 bases, with 13 bases between them. The CDR3 loop spans 14 amino acids. The CDR3 nucleotides are TGTGCCAGCAGAATACCGGGGTACAACACTGAAGCTTTCTTT. Protein sequence: CASRIPGYNTEAFF.

This clonotype was detected only a few times. The J gene is TRBJ2-5, the V gene TRBV29-1, with 7 nucleotides matching TRBD2. V shed 7 bases, J shed 5 bases, and the junction held 4 bases outside the gene matches. This CDR3 comprises 11 residues. Germline CDR1 is SQVTM and CDR2 is ANQGSEA. The CDR3 sequence: CSGGGGETQYF. The CDR3 DNA reads as TGCAGCGGTGGGGGAGGGGAGACCCAGTACTTC.

CDR3 bases: TGTGCCAGCAGTTACGCCGACAGGGAAGAGACCCAGTACTTC. This translates into CASSYADREETQYF. V and J are TRBV6-5 and TRBJ2-5; 7 bases agree with TRBD1. The CDR3 contains 14 residues. Germline values: CDR1 MNHEY, CDR2 SVGAGI. The junction had 3 bases not matched to a gene; V was cut back by 2 bases and J by 3 bases.

The chain combines TRBV29-1 with TRBJ1-4; 7 bases are a match to TRBD1. The CDR3 covers 15 residues. The ends lost 0 bases at V and 2 bases at J; junction bases unmatched: 3. Germline CDR1 is SQVTM and CDR2 is ANQGSEA. The CDR3 region is CSVEDPGGTNEKLFF. CDR3 DNA sequence: TGCAGCGTTGAAGATCCAGGGGGGACTAATGAAAAACTGTTTTTT.

This clonotype came up a few times. The J gene is TRBJ2-5, the V gene TRBV7-2; D call uncertain. CDR3 length: 12 amino acids. Germline assignment: CDR1 SGHTA and CDR2 FQGNSA. The V and J ends lost 0 bases and 6 bases respectively, with 5 bases between them. CDR3 bases: TGTGCCAGCAGCTTAGCCCGGCAGACCCAGTACTTC. Protein: CASSLARQTQYF. Using reference TRBV7-2 and TRBJ2-5 for the parts outside the CDR3, the full variable domain is GAGVSQSPSNKVTEKGKDVELRCDPISGHTALYWYRQSLGQGLEFLIYFQGNSAPDKSGLPSDRFSAERTGGSVSTLTIQRTQQEDSAVYLCASSLARQTQYFGPGTRLLVL.

This clonotype was seen a few times. The chain uses TRBV7-2 and TRBJ1-5; D uncertain. The CDR3 is 14 amino acids. V shed 2 bases and J shed 5 bases, with 10 bases lying between them. The germline CDR1 and CDR2 sequences are SGHTA and FQGNSA. CDR3 sequence reads: CASSLRRMDQPQHF. CDR3 nucleotide sequence: TGTGCCAGCAGCTTACGTCGTATGGATCAGCCCCAGCATTTT.

This clonotype was detected many times. This chain uses TRBV3-1 with TRBJ2-2; D might be TRBD1 or TRBD2, each matching 5 bases. The CDR3 spans 14 residues. Trimming removed 0 bases from V and 7 bases from J, with 9 bases in between. CDR1 and CDR2 (germline): LGHDT, YNNKEL (reference sequence). The CDR3 nucleotides read TGTGCCAGCAGCCAAGAGGGGACCAGCGGGGAGCTGTTTTTT. Its protein is CASSQEGTSGELFF.

In its sample, this clonotype was seen a few times. The genes are TRBV7-2 and TRBJ2-7, with D unresolved. This CDR3 has 14 residues. V was cut by 3 bases and J by 2 bases, with 11 bases left in between. CDR1 and CDR2 (germline): SGHTA, FQGNSA. The CDR3: CASSFKIGPYEQYV. CDR3 nucleotides: TGTGCCAGCAGCTTTAAAATTGGGCCCTACGAGCAGTACGTC.

In this sample, this clonotype turned up a few times. CDR3 region: CSAAGLAEYSTDTQYF. The CDR3 nucleotides read TGCAGTGCCGCGGGACTAGCGGAATATAGCACAGATACGCAGTATTTT. This sequence joins TRBV20-1 and TRBJ2-3; 11 bases map to TRBD2. This CDR3 has 16 residues. Trimming cost V 6 bases and J 0 bases; bases outside gene matches: 8. Germline CDR1 is DFQATT and CDR2 is SNEGSKA (reference sequence).

This clonotype showed up many times. The chain has TRBV4-2 and TRBJ2-3; 9 positions match TRBD2. The CDR3 runs 14 residues. After removal of 5 bases from V and 4 bases from J, the junction contained 4 bases not matched to a gene. Germline values: CDR1 LGHNA, CDR2 YNFKEQ. Here the CDR3 reads CASSVLAGADTQYF. The CDR3 DNA follows: TGTGCCAGCAGCGTATTAGCGGGAGCAGATACGCAGTATTTT.